The rows below give T cell receptor beta chains drawn from one sample of a study of CD8+ T cells in alopecia areata. Clones were read by immunoSEQ multiplex PCR, and TCRdb kept only the in-frame ones, dropping some. This table holds about 220,000 clones, about three fifths found once. This specimen consisted of CD4+ T cells sorted from blood, obtained at week 4, from a patient treated with tofacitinib. Source of these receptors: a human donor with alopecia areata. CDR3s include the opening cysteine and the closing phenylalanine or tryptophan. The order of the fields is J gene, D gene, V gene, clone size, CDR3 DNA, CDR3 protein. D genes are given only for firm matches. Some rows have no size entry. The others give once, few or many, or a class for an expanded clone.

j_call: TRBJ1-4
d_call: -
v_call: TRBV30
clone_size: -
cdr3_nt: TGTGCCTGGAGTGTACGGGCCTCTAATGAAAAACTGTTTTTT
cdr3_aa: CAWSVRASNEKLFF

j_call: TRBJ2-1
d_call: -
v_call: TRBV18
clone_size: -
cdr3_nt: TGTGCCAGCTCATATCCCCGACAGTTAACCAATGAGCAGTTCTTC
cdr3_aa: CASSYPRQLTNEQFF

j_call: TRBJ1-6
d_call: -
v_call: TRBV11-2
clone_size: -
cdr3_nt: TGTGCCAGCAGCGCCGATAATTCACCCCTCCACTTT
cdr3_aa: CASSADNSPLHF

j_call: TRBJ1-1
d_call: -
v_call: TRBV30
clone_size: -
cdr3_nt: TGTGCCTGGAATAAAGTGGGGCAGGCCTTTGAAGCTTTCTTT
cdr3_aa: CAWNKVGQAFEAFF

j_call: TRBJ2-7
d_call: -
v_call: TRBV2
clone_size: -
cdr3_nt: TGTGCCAGCAATCGGCAGAACTACGAGCAGTACTTC
cdr3_aa: CASNRQNYEQYF

j_call: TRBJ1-2
d_call: -
v_call: TRBV30
clone_size: -
cdr3_nt: TGTGCCTGGAGGCTCCTCGATGGCTACACCTTC
cdr3_aa: CAWRLLDGYTF

j_call: TRBJ1-5
d_call: -
v_call: TRBV15
clone_size: -
cdr3_nt: TGTGCCACCAGCAAGGGGCTTGAAACGCCCCAGCATTTT
cdr3_aa: CATSKGLETPQHF

j_call: TRBJ2-5
d_call: -
v_call: TRBV7-2
clone_size: -
cdr3_nt: TGTGCCAGCAGCTTTGGGGGTCCCGGGACCCAGTACTTC
cdr3_aa: CASSFGGPGTQYF

j_call: TRBJ2-1
d_call: TRBD2
v_call: TRBV10-3
clone_size: few
cdr3_nt: TGTGCCATCAGTGAGTCTAAGTGGGAGGGTTCAACCTACAATGAGCAGTTCTTC
cdr3_aa: CAISESKWEGSTYNEQFF

j_call: TRBJ2-5
d_call: TRBD1
v_call: TRBV29-1
clone_size: few
cdr3_nt: TGCAGCGTTGAAACCGGGACAGGGGTAGTGACCCAGTACTTC
cdr3_aa: CSVETGTGVVTQYF

j_call: TRBJ1-5
d_call: -
v_call: TRBV2
clone_size: few
cdr3_nt: TGTGCCAGCAGGCCAGGACAAAATAGCAATCAGCCCCAGCATTTT
cdr3_aa: CASRPGQNSNQPQHF

j_call: TRBJ1-1
d_call: TRBD1
v_call: TRBV29-1
clone_size: -
cdr3_nt: TGCAGCTTAACGTCCGGGACAGGTCGGATGAACACTGAAGCTTTCTTT
cdr3_aa: CSLTSGTGRMNTEAFF

j_call: TRBJ2-5
d_call: -
v_call: TRBV29-1
clone_size: few
cdr3_nt: TGCAGCGTCCGTCTACGGTTACAAGAGACCCAGTACTTC
cdr3_aa: CSVRLRLQETQYF

j_call: TRBJ2-7
d_call: TRBD1
v_call: TRBV6-1
clone_size: many
cdr3_nt: TGTGCCAGCAGTGGAGGACAGGGGGCGAGCGAGCAGTACTTC
cdr3_aa: CASSGGQGASEQYF

j_call: TRBJ2-3
d_call: TRBD2
v_call: TRBV5-1
clone_size: few
cdr3_nt: TGCGCCAGCAGCTTTCAAAGGGCTAGCGGGGCAGATACGCAGTATTTT
cdr3_aa: CASSFQRASGADTQYF

j_call: TRBJ2-7
d_call: TRBD1
v_call: TRBV5-6
clone_size: -
cdr3_nt: TGTGCCAGCAAAACAGGGGGCGGAACCTACGAGCAGTACTTC
cdr3_aa: CASKTGGGTYEQYF

j_call: TRBJ2-7
d_call: -
v_call: TRBV7-6
clone_size: few
cdr3_nt: TGTGCCAGCAGCTTAGAGGGACTCTACGAGCAGTACTTC
cdr3_aa: CASSLEGLYEQYF

j_call: TRBJ2-7
d_call: -
v_call: TRBV20-1
clone_size: -
cdr3_nt: TGCAGTGCCAAATCTTACAACGAGCAGTACTTC
cdr3_aa: CSAKSYNEQYF

j_call: TRBJ1-2
d_call: -
v_call: TRBV30
clone_size: -
cdr3_nt: TGTGCCTGGAGTGTACGGGCAGGAACATCCAACTATGGCTACACCTTC
cdr3_aa: CAWSVRAGTSNYGYTF

j_call: TRBJ1-2
d_call: TRBD1
v_call: TRBV9
clone_size: -
cdr3_nt: TGTGCCAGCAGCCTAAGGACAGGGAATGGCTACACCTTC
cdr3_aa: CASSLRTGNGYTF

j_call: TRBJ1-6
d_call: -
v_call: TRBV2
clone_size: -
cdr3_nt: TGTGCCAGCAGTAATAGGATAAATTCACCCCTCCACTTT
cdr3_aa: CASSNRINSPLHF

j_call: TRBJ2-7
d_call: -
v_call: TRBV5-6
clone_size: -
cdr3_nt: TGTGCCAGCAGAAGGGACACGCACTACGAGCAGTACTTC
cdr3_aa: CASRRDTHYEQYF

j_call: TRBJ1-2
d_call: TRBD1
v_call: TRBV29-1
clone_size: -
cdr3_nt: TGCAGCGTTGAGACAGGGGGCTACACCTTC
cdr3_aa: CSVETGGYTF

j_call: TRBJ2-1
d_call: TRBD2
v_call: TRBV30
clone_size: few
cdr3_nt: TGTGCCCGAACTAGCGGGGGGGCTTCCTACAATGAGCAGTTCTTC
cdr3_aa: CARTSGGASYNEQFF

j_call: TRBJ2-5
d_call: -
v_call: TRBV11-2
clone_size: few
cdr3_nt: TGTGCCAGCACCGAGAGGTCGGCGGGCCGAGGGGGGACCCAGTACTTC
cdr3_aa: CASTERSAGRGGTQYF

j_call: TRBJ1-3
d_call: -
v_call: TRBV2
clone_size: few
cdr3_nt: TGTGCCAGCCGGACGCAGAGATCCGGAAACACCATATATTTT
cdr3_aa: CASRTQRSGNTIYF

j_call: TRBJ2-7
d_call: -
v_call: TRBV29-1
clone_size: -
cdr3_nt: TGCAGCGCCCTTTCGGACAGCCCCGAGGAGCAGTACTTC
cdr3_aa: CSALSDSPEEQYF

j_call: TRBJ2-3
d_call: -
v_call: TRBV5-1
clone_size: -
cdr3_nt: TGCGCCAGCAGCCCCGGACTTATCAACACAGATACGCAGTATTTT
cdr3_aa: CASSPGLINTDTQYF